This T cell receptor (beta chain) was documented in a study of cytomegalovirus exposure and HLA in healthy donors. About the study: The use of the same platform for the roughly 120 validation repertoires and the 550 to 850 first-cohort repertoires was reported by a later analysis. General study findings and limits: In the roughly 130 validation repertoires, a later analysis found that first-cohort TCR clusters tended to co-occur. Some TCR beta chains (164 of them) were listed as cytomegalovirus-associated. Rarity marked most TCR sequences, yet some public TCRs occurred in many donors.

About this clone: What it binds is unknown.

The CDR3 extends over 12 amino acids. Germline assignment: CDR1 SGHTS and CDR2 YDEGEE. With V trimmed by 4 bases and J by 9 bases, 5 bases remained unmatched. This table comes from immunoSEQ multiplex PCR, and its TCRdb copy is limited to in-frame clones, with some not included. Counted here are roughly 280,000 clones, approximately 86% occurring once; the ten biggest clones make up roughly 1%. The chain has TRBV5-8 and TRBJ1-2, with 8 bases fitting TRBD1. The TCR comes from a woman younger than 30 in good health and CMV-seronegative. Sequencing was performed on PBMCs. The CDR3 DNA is TGTGCCAGCAGCGGACAGGGAAGGAGCTACACCTTC. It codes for CASSGQGRSYTF.